The present entry profiles one T cell receptor beta chain with its context. The antigen remains unidentified. This entry belongs to a study of OX40 agonist ivuxolimab in advanced cancers. Libraries were prepared by immunoSEQ multiplex PCR; TCRdb keeps only in-frame clonotypes and omits some of them. The profile shows about 59,000 clones, about nine tenths of them singletons. Findings of the study overall: There was clonal expansion of CD4+ and CD8+ blood T cells by week 6 at 0.1 to 3.0 mg/kg.

The receptor was derived from an adult with an advanced solid tumor such as melanoma, head and neck, liver or kidney cancer. Sequencing was performed on CD4+ or CD8+ T cells sorted from blood, taken in a trial of the OX40 agonist ivuxolimab.

CDR3 region: CASSHPRRGPSSYEQYF. DNA for the CDR3: TGCGCCAGCAGCCACCCTCGGAGGGGGCCCAGCTCCTACGAGCAGTACTTC. The chain is built from TRBV4-3 and TRBJ2-7, with D perhaps matching TRBD1 (7 bases). The CDR3 sequence is 17 residues long. Trimming cost V 3 bases and J 0 bases, with 18 bases left between them. The germline CDR1 and CDR2 sequences are LGHNA and YSLEER.